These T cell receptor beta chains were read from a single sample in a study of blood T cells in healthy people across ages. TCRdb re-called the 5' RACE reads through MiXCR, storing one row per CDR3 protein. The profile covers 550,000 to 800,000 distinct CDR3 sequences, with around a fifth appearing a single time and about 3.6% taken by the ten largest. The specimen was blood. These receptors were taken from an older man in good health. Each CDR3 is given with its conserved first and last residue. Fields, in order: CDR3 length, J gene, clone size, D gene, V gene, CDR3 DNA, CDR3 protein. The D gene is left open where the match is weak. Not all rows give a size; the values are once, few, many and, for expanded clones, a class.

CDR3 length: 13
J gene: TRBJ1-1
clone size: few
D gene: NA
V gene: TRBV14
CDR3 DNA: TGTGCCAGCAGCCTTCAACAAGGCGGGGAGGCTTTCTTT
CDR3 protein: CASSLQQGGEAFF

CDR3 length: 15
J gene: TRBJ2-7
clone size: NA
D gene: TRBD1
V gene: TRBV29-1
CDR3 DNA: TGCAGCGCTCTCCTAGGGGCAGGGGGCCCGTACGTGCAGTACTTC
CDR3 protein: CSALLGAGGPYVQYF

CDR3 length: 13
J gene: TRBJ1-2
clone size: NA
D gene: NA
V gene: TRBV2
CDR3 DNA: TGTGCCAGCAGTGAAGAGGGAATTTATGGCTACACCTTC
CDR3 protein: CASSEEGIYGYTF

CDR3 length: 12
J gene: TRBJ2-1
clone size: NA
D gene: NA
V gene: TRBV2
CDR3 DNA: TGTGCCAGCAGGTGGGCCTACAATGAGCAGTTCTTC
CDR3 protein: CASRWAYNEQFF

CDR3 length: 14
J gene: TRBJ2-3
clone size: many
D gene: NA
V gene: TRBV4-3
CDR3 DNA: TGCGCCAGCAGCCAATTAACGTCGGCGGATACGCAGTATTTT
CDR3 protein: CASSQLTSADTQYF

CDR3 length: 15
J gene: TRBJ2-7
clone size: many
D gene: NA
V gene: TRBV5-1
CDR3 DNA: TGCGCCAGCAGCTTGGCGGGACTCTCCTCCTACGAGCAGTACTTC
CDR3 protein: CASSLAGLSSYEQYF

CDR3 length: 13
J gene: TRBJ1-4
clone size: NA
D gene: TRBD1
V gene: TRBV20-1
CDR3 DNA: TGCAGTGCTATCCGGGGACAGACGGAAAAACTGTTTTTT
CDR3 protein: CSAIRGQTEKLFF

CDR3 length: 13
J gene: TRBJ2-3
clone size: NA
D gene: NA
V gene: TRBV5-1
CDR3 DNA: TGCGCCAGCAGCACTAGGATCACAGATACGCAGTATTTT
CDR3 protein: CASSTRITDTQYF

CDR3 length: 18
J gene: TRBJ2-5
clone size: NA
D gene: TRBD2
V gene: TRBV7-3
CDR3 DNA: TGTGCCAGCAGCCCCATGCCCGGGACTAGCGGGAGTGTTGAGACCCAGTACTTC
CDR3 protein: CASSPMPGTSGSVETQYF

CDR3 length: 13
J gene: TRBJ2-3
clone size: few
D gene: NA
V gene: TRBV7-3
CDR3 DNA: TGTGCCAGCAGCTTACGGAGGGGCGTCGAAAAGTATTTT
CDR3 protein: CASSLRRGVEKYF

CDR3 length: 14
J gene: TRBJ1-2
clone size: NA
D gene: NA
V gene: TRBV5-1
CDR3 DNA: TGCGCCAGCAGCTTTTCCCCGGGTAACTATGGCTACACCTTC
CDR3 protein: CASSFSPGNYGYTF

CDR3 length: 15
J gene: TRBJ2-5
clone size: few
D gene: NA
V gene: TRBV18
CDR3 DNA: TGTGCCAGCTCACCACCATCCAGGACCGGGGAGACCCAGTACTTC
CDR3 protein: CASSPPSRTGETQYF

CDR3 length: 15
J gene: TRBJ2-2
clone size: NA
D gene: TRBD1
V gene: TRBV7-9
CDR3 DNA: TGTGCCAGCAGCCAAGACAGGGTTAGGACCGGGGAGCTGTTTTTT
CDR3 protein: CASSQDRVRTGELFF

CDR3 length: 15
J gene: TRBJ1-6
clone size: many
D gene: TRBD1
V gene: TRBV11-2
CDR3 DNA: TGTGCCAGCAGCCCTCGACAGGGGGTCCGGTCACCCCTCCACTTT
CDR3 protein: CASSPRQGVRSPLHF

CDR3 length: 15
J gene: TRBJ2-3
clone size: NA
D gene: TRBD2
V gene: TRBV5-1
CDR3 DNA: TGCGCCAGCAGGCCACTAGCGGGCGCCACAGATACGCAGTATTTT
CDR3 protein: CASRPLAGATDTQYF

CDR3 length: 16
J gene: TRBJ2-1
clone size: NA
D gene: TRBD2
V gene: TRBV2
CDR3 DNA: TGTGCCAGCAGTGGAACTAGCGGGGGGTCCTACAATGAGCAGTTCTTC
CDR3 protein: CASSGTSGGSYNEQFF

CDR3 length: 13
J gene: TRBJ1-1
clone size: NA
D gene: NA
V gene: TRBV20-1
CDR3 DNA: TGCAGTGCCGACCGGGACCAAGACACTGAAGCTTTCTTT
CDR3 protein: CSADRDQDTEAFF

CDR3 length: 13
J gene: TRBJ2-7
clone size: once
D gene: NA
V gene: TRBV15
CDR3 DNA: TGTGCCACCAGCAGTCAGTACGGCTACGAGCAGTACTTC
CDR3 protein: CATSSQYGYEQYF

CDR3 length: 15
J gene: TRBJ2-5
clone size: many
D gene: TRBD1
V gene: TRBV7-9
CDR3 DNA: TGTGCCAGCAGCAGCCGGGACAGGGAACAAGAGACCCAGTACTTC
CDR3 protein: CASSSRDREQETQYF

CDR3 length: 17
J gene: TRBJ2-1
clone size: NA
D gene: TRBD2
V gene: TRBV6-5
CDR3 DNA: TGTGCCAGCAGTTACTCCTATTCAGCGGGAGCAAACAATGAGCAGTTCTTC
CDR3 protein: CASSYSYSAGANNEQFF

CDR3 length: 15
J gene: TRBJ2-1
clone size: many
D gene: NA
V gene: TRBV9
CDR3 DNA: NA
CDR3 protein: CASSVGQGSHNEQFF

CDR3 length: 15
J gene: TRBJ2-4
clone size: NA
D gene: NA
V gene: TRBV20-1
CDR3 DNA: TGCAGTGCTAGTTTTCAGGGAGCAGCCAAAAACATTCAGTACTTC
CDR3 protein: CSASFQGAAKNIQYF

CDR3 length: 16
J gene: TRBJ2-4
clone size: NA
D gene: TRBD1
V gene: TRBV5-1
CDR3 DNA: TGCGCCGGCAGCTTGGGACAGGGGCTAGCCAAAAACATTCAGTACTTC
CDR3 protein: CAGSLGQGLAKNIQYF

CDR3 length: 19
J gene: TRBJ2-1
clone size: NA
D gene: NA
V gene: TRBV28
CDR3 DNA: TGTGCCAGCAGAATCGCCTCTAATAAAGCAGCGGGTCTCTACAATGAGCAGTTCTTC
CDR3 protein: CASRIASNKAAGLYNEQFF

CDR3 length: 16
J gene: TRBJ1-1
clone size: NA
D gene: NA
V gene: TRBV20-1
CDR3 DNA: TGCAGTGCCATTTCTCCGGCCTATCTGAGGAACACTGAAGCTTTCTTT
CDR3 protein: CSAISPAYLRNTEAFF

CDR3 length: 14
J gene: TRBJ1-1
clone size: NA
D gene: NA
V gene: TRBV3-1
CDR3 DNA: TGTGCCAGCAGCCGGCTTGGGGTCGACACTGAAGCTTTCTTT
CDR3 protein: CASSRLGVDTEAFF

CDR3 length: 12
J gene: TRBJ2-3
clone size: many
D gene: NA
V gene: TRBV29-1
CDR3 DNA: TGCAGCGTTCCATTAAGCACAGATACGCAGTATTTT
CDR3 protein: CSVPLSTDTQYF

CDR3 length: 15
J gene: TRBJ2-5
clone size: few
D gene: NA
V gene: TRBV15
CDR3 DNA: TGTGCCACCAGCAGCCTACAGGGATACCAAGAGACCCAGTACTTC
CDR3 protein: CATSSLQGYQETQYF

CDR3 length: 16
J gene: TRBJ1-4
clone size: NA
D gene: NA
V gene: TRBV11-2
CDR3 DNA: TGTGCCAGCAGCTTAGTAGGAACCTCCCGTAATGAAAAACTGTTTTTT
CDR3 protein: CASSLVGTSRNEKLFF

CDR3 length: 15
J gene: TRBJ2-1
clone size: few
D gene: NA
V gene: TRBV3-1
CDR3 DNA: TGTGCCAGCAGCCCCCCCGGGAGCTCCTACAATGAGCAGTTCTTC
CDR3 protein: CASSPPGSSYNEQFF

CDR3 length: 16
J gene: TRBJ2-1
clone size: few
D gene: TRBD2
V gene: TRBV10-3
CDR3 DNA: TGTGCCATCAGCGCTCTAGCGGGAGAAACCTACAATGAGCAGTTCTTC
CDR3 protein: CAISALAGETYNEQFF

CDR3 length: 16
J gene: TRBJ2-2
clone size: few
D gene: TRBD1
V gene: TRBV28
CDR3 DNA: TGTGCCAGCAGTTTCGGACAGGTTATGATAACCGGGGAGCTGTTTTTT
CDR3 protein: CASSFGQVMITGELFF

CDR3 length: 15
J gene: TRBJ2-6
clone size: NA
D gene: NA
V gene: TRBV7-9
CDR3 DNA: TGTGCCAGCAGCTTAGCGACACCTGGGGCCAACGTCCTGACTTTC
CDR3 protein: CASSLATPGANVLTF

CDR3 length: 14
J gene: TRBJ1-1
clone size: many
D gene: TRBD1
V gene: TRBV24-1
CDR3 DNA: TGTGCCACCAGACAAAGCAGGGGGAGCACTGAAGCTTTCTTT
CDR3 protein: CATRQSRGSTEAFF

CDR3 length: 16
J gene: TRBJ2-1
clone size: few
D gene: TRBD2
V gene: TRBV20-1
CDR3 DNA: TGCAGTGCTAGAGGTTCCGGGCTAGCGGGAAAGAATGAGCAGTTCTTC
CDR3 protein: CSARGSGLAGKNEQFF

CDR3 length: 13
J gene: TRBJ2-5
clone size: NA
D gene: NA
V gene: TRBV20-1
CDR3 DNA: TGCAGTGCTAGAGAAGATCCAGCCTCGGCCCAGTACTTC
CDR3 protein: CSAREDPASAQYF

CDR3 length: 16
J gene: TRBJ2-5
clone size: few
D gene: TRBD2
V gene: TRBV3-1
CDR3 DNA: TGTGCCAGCAGCCATCCCCTAGCGGGGACACAAGAGACCCAGTACTTC
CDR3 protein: CASSHPLAGTQETQYF

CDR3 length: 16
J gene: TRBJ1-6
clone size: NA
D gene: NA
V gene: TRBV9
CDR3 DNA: TGTGCCAGCAGCGTAGCGGACCGGGGTGGGAATTCACCCCTCCACTTT
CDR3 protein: CASSVADRGGNSPLHF

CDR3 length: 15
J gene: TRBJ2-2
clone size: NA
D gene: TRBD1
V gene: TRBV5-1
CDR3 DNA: TGCGCCAGCAGCAACACAGGGGGCGCAACCGGGGAGCTGTTTTTT
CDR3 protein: CASSNTGGATGELFF

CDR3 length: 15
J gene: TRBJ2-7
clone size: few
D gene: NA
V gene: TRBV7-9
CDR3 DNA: TGTGCCAGCAGCTTAGGGGGGGCGATGTGGGGCGAGCAGTACTTC
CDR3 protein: CASSLGGAMWGEQYF

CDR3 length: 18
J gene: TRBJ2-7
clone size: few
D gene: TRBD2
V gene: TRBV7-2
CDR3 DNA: TGTGCCAGCAGCTTAGCGATTAGGACTAGCGGGAGGGGTTACGAGCAGTACTTC
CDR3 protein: CASSLAIRTSGRGYEQYF

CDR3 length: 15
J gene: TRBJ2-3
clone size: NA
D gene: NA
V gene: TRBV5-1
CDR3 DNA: TGCGCCAGCAGCTTGGGTCCTCATGGCACAGATACGCAGTATTTT
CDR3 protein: CASSLGPHGTDTQYF

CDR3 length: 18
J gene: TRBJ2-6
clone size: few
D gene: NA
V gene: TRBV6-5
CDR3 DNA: TGTGCCAGCAGTTACGGGGGGGCAACAACACTTGGGGCCAACGTCCTGACTTTC
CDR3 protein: CASSYGGATTLGANVLTF

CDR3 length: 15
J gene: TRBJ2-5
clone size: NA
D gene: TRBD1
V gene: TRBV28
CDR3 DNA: TGTGCCAGCAGTACCGGGACAGGGACGTGGGAGACCCAGTACTTC
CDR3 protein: CASSTGTGTWETQYF

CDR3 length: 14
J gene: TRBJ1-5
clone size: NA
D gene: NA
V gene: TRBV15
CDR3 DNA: TGTGCCACCAGCAGAGATAAGGGGGATCACCCCCAGCATTTT
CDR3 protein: CATSRDKGDHPQHF

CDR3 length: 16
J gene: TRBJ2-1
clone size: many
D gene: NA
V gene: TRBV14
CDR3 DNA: TGTGCCAGCAGCCTTCATGTTGGGTCGTCCTACAATGAGCAGTTCTTC
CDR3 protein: CASSLHVGSSYNEQFF

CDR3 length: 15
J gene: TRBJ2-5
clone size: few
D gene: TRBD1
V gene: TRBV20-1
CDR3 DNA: TGCAGTGCAAACTCAGGGGGCGCGTACCAAGAGACCCAGTACTTC
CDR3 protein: CSANSGGAYQETQYF

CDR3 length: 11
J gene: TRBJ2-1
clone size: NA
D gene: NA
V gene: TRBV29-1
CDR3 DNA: TGCAGCGGCCACTTCTACAATGAGCAGTTCTTC
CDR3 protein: CSGHFYNEQFF

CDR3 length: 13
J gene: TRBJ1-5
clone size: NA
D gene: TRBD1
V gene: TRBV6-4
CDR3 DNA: TGTGCCAGCAACGGACAGGGGAATCAGCCCCAGCATTTT
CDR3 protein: CASNGQGNQPQHF

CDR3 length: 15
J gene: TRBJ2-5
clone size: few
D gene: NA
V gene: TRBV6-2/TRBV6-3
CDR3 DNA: TGTGCCAGCAGTTACGTTTCCCCGGGATGGGAGACCCAGTACTTC
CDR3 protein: CASSYVSPGWETQYF

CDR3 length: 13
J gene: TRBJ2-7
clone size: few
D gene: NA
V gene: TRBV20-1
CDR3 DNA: TGCAGTGCTAGGGGCGGGATGACCTACGAGCAGTACTTC
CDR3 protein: CSARGGMTYEQYF

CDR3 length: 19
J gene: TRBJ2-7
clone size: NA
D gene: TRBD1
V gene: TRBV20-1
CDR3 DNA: TGCAGTGCTAGAGAGAGGGACAGGGGTCAAGGAATCCTCTCCTACGAGCAGTACTTC
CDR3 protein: CSARERDRGQGILSYEQYF

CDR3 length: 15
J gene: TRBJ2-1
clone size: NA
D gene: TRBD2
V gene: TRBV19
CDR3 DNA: TGTGCAAGTAATGGAGCGGGCGGGAGCTACAATGAGCAGTTCTTC
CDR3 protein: CASNGAGGSYNEQFF

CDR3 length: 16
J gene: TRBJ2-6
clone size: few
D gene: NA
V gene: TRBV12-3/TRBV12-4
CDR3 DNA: TGTGCCAGCAGTTTACGGGGAGATGCTGGGGCCAACGTCCTGACTTTC
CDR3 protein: CASSLRGDAGANVLTF

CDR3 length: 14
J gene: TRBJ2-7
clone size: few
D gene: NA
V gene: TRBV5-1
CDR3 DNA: TGCGCCAGCAGCGATCCCAATAGCTCCTACGAGCAGTACTTC
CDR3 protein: CASSDPNSSYEQYF